The present TCR beta chain was sequenced within a study of beta chain features in type 1 diabetes. Study details: Patients did not differ from healthy donors in age, gender or cell yield. Findings of the study overall: Across patients, naive, central memory and Treg TCRB repertoires exhibited apparently greater similarity than was observed across healthy donors. The influence of HLA type on TCRB rearrangement stayed undetermined. Among patients with Type 1 diabetes, TCRB CDR3s were moderately but significantly shorter in every one of the four CD4+ subsets.

The investigators reverse transcribed all of the isolated RNA, so they sequenced expressed TCRB transcripts. Sequencing was performed with immunoSEQ multiplex PCR; in TCRdb, only in-frame clones are kept and a portion is missing. The sample lists 310,000 or so clones, around 8.5% occurring once. Germline V gene sequence: CDR1 SGDLS, CDR2 YYNGEE. Trimming shortened V by 1 base and J by 2 bases, and 12 bases separated the two germline ends. The CDR3 length is 16 residues. On this clone: Its specificity is not known.

Sequenced sample: central memory CD4+ T cells from blood. This chain uses TRBV9 with TRBJ2-2, with D maybe TRBD1 (6 bases). This clonotype was obtained from a man aged 25-40 years with type 1 diabetes. CDR3 nucleotides: TGTGCCAGCAGCGTAACAGGGCTCCCAAACACCGGGGAGCTGTTTTTT. Translation gives CASSVTGLPNTGELFF.